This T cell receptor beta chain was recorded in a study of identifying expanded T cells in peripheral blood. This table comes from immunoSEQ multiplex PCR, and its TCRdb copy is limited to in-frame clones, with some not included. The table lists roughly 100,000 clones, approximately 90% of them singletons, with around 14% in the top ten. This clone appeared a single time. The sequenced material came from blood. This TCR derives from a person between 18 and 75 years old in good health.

CDR3 in DNA: TGTGCCAGCAGCGTAGACCAAGGACCAGATACGCAGTATTTT. It encodes CASSVDQGPDTQYF. The chain recombines TRBV9 with TRBJ2-3; D not resolved. The CDR3 consists of 14 residues. The V gene lost 0 bases and the J gene lost 4 bases, with 9 bases spanning the gap. Germline V lookup: CDR1 SGDLS, CDR2 YYNGEE.